A selection of T cell receptor beta chains follows, all from one sample in a study of T cell responses to AZD1222 COVID-19 vaccine. Generated by immunoSEQ multiplex PCR, the TCRdb table keeps only in-frame clones and is missing some. Of approximately 150,000 clones listed, 92% are singletons. Here the sequenced sample was peripheral blood, taken 28 days after the second AZD1222 dose. The receptors originated from an adult who received the AZD1222 COVID-19 vaccine. CDR3s include the opening cysteine and the closing phenylalanine or tryptophan. D genes are given only for firm matches. The size of a clone is reported for some rows only, either as once, few or many, or as a class for expanded clones.

V gene,D gene,J gene,clone size,CDR3 DNA,CDR3 protein
TRBV2,-,TRBJ1-4,once,TGTGCCAGCAGTGAACTCAGGACAGTAGAAAAACTGTTTTTT,CASSELRTVEKLFF
TRBV9,-,TRBJ1-1,once,TGTGCCAGCAGCGTTGGATGGCCAAACACTGAAGCTTTCTTT,CASSVGWPNTEAFF
TRBV5-1,-,TRBJ2-5,-,TGCGCCAGCAGCTTGGAGTCAGGGACTTTAGAGACCCAGTACTTC,CASSLESGTLETQYF
TRBV3-1/TRBV3-2,-,TRBJ1-4,-,TGTGCCAGCAGCCAAGTGAATGGTGGGTTGTTTTTT,CASSQVNGGLFF
TRBV2,-,TRBJ1-2,-,TGTGCCAGCGGCGGACAGCCCTATGGCTACACCTTC,CASGGQPYGYTF
TRBV25-1,-,TRBJ2-7,once,TGTGCCAGCAGTGATACCTACGAGCAGTACTTC,CASSDTYEQYF
TRBV2,-,TRBJ2-7,-,TGTGCCAGCAACCGGGACACCTCCTACGAGCAGTACTTC,CASNRDTSYEQYF
TRBV9,-,TRBJ1-4,-,TGTGCCAGCAGCGTCGAGGGGGGTGGAAAACTGTTTTTT,CASSVEGGGKLFF
TRBV7-9,-,TRBJ2-1,-,TGTGCCAGCAGACACCAGGGGGGCGGTGAGCAGTTCTTC,CASRHQGGGEQFF
TRBV15,TRBD1,TRBJ1-4,-,TGTGCCACCAGTTCGGGGGGGGACAGAGCCCGTGAAAAACTGTTTTTT,CATSSGGDRAREKLFF
TRBV9,-,TRBJ2-7,-,TGTGCCAGCAGCTCGGCCGCGGGGGCCCGAACCTACGAGCAGTACTTC,CASSSAAGARTYEQYF
TRBV12-3/TRBV12-4,-,TRBJ2-5,-,TGTGCCAGCAGTTTACTGGGGTCCCAGTACTTC,CASSLLGSQYF
TRBV2,-,TRBJ1-6,once,TGTGCCAGCAGGGGGGCCACCTCCTATAATTCACCCCTCCACTTT,CASRGATSYNSPLHF
TRBV2,-,TRBJ2-7,-,TGTGCCAGCATGAGGGCGGGGCGAACCTACGAGCAGTACTTC,CASMRAGRTYEQYF
TRBV7-9,-,TRBJ1-2,-,TGTGCCAGCAGCTTAGTCCCGGCAGGGAGCTATGGCTACACCTTC,CASSLVPAGSYGYTF
TRBV27,-,TRBJ1-1,medium-sized,TGTGCCAGCGGAACTCACAGGGACTACAGGAACACTGAAGCTTTCTTT,CASGTHRDYRNTEAFF
TRBV4-1,-,TRBJ1-2,-,TGCGCCAGCAGCCTGAGGGCAGGGACTAACTATGGCTACACCTTC,CASSLRAGTNYGYTF
TRBV12-3/TRBV12-4,TRBD2,TRBJ2-3,-,TGTGCCAGCAGTTTCAAGCGGGGGGCCGCGCAGTATTTT,CASSFKRGAAQYF
TRBV19,-,TRBJ1-5,-,TGTGCCAGTAGTATGGGCAGTGGGCAGATCAATCAGCCCCAGCATTTT,CASSMGSGQINQPQHF
TRBV2,TRBD1,TRBJ1-3,-,TGTGCCAGCACCCCTCGGAGGACAGGCTCGGGAAACACCATATATTTT,CASTPRRTGSGNTIYF
TRBV7-2,TRBD2,TRBJ2-3,-,TGTGCCAGCAGCTTACTCGCGGGGGGGCAGGGAGATACGCAGTATTTT,CASSLLAGGQGDTQYF
TRBV5-6,-,TRBJ2-7,-,TGTGCCAGCAGCTTGGTTTCCGGGTTTGCGTACGAGCAGTACTTC,CASSLVSGFAYEQYF
TRBV10-3,-,TRBJ2-7,once,TGTGCCATCAGTGCCGGGCCTAACGAGCAGTACTTC,CAISAGPNEQYF
TRBV18,-,TRBJ1-5,-,TGTGCCAGCTCACCACAGGGTAATCAGCCCCAGCATTTT,CASSPQGNQPQHF
TRBV20-1,-,TRBJ2-2,-,TGCAGTGCACCTGATGTCGGGGAGCTGTTTTTT,CSAPDVGELFF
TRBV3-1/TRBV3-2,TRBD2,TRBJ2-2,-,TGTGCCAGCAGCCGACTAGCGGGGAGCACCGGGGAGCTGTTTTTT,CASSRLAGSTGELFF
TRBV5-1,-,TRBJ1-2,-,TGCGCCAGCAGCTTGATGGTAGGGCCTTCCTATGGCTACACCTTC,CASSLMVGPSYGYTF
TRBV7-9,-,TRBJ1-1,-,TGTGCCAGCAGCTTAGAGGCAGGAACTGAAGCTTTCTTT,CASSLEAGTEAFF
TRBV7-2,TRBD2,TRBJ2-7,-,TGTGCCAGCAGCTTAGGACTAGCGACGGACTACGAGCAGTACTTC,CASSLGLATDYEQYF
TRBV19,-,TRBJ1-1,once,TGTGCCAGTAAGTTTTTGGGAAGCTACACTGAAGCTTTCTTT,CASKFLGSYTEAFF
TRBV15,TRBD1,TRBJ2-5,once,TGTGCCACCAGCACCCGGACAGGGGAGGGAGAGACCCAGTACTTC,CATSTRTGEGETQYF